These 19 T cell receptor beta chains originate from one sample sequenced in a study of blood T cell repertoires in COVID-19 (dated by TCRdb to about 2020). Library construction relied on the immunoSEQ multiplex PCR assay. TCRdb obtained this table from immuneACCESS and retained in-frame rearrangements with V and J assigned. These tables miss some clones; where compared with another copy, unresolved V genes account for less than half of the shortfall, and the remainder is unexplained. The sample records just under 85,000 clones, about 83% of which are singletons. The ten largest clones represent 25% to 35% of the sample. Sequencing used peripheral blood. Receptors were obtained from a woman aged 80 or older with acute or convalescent COVID-19.

The V and J genes are TRBV10-3 and TRBJ2-3; a possible D gene is TRBD2 (5 bases). Germline CDR1 reads ENHRY; CDR2 reads SYGVKD. The CDR3 sequence is 14 residues long. V gave up 3 bases and J gave up 0 bases, with 7 bases separating them. This CDR3 reads CAISDWRSTDTQYF. The CDR3 coding sequence is TGTGCCATCAGTGACTGGAGGAGCACAGATACGCAGTATTTT.

This clone was seen only a few times. The chain recombines TRBV5-1 with TRBJ1-4; D is ambiguous. The germline V and J ends were trimmed by 5 bases and 5 bases, with 10 bases remaining between them. The CDR3 covers 13 residues. Germline V gene data show CDR1 as SGHRS and CDR2 as YFSETQ. Written as DNA, the CDR3 is TGCGCCAGCAGGCAGGCCTCGAATGAAAAACTGTTTTTT. It is translated as CASRQASNEKLFF.

The chain carries TRBV30 and TRBJ2-7; TRBD1 is a possible D gene (5 bases). Per germline, CDR1 GTSNPN and CDR2 SVGIG (reference sequence). V lost 6 bases and J lost 7, with 19 bases in between. CDR3 length equals 13 residues. The CDR3 sequence is CACSSQGSREQYF. The CDR3 DNA reads as TGTGCCTGTAGCAGTCAGGGTTCAAGAGAGCAGTACTTC.

The chain has TRBV28 and TRBJ2-6, with 7 bases aligning to TRBD2. V was pared by 8 bases and J by 2 bases, with 9 bases of the junction left unmatched. There are 16 residues in the CDR3. Germline V CDR1 and CDR2: MDHEN, SYDVKM. CDR3 residues: CASGLPGGAGANVLTF. In DNA form, the CDR3 reads TGTGCCAGCGGCCTACCTGGGGGGGCTGGGGCCAACGTCCTGACTTTC.

The chain has TRBV11-2 and TRBJ1-4, with TRBD1 identical over 9 bases. J gave up 3 bases and V 1 base, and 12 bases lay outside the gene matches. The germline CDR1 and CDR2 sequences are SGHAT and FQNNGV. CDR3 length: 19 residues. This CDR3 is CASSLVFPGQGGANEKLFF. CDR3 in DNA: TGTGCCAGCAGCTTAGTTTTCCCGGGACAGGGAGGAGCTAATGAAAAACTGTTTTTT.

The genes are TRBV10-3 and TRBJ2-1; 9 bases line up with TRBD2. Germline V gene data show CDR1 as ENHRY and CDR2 as SYGVKD. The CDR3 has 17 residues. The trim removed 0 bases at V and 7 bases at J, leaving 10 bases unmatched. CDR3 sequence: CAISESTTGLARNEQFF. DNA of the CDR3: TGTGCCATCAGTGAGTCCACTACTGGACTAGCGAGAAATGAGCAGTTCTTC.

J is TRBJ2-5 and V is TRBV6-5, with TRBD1 matching over 9 bases. J gave up 5 bases and V 8 bases, and 6 bases lay outside the gene matches. This CDR3 is 13 amino acids long. The germline V gene has CDR1 MNHEY and CDR2 SVGAGI. The DNA of the CDR3 is TGTGCCAGCGGACAGGGGCTGGCGGAGACCCAGTACTTC. Translation: CASGQGLAETQYF.

The V call is TRBV5-1, the J call TRBJ1-1; D perhaps matches TRBD1 (6 bases). This CDR3 is 14 amino acids long. Germline V gene lookup returns CDR1 SGHRS and CDR2 YFSETQ. The ends were cut back, 4 bases at V and 1 base at J, with 11 bases in the middle. CDR3 region: CASSTQTGNTEAFF. The CDR3 region has the DNA TGCGCCAGCAGCACCCAGACAGGGAACACTGAAGCTTTCTTT.

The chain recombines TRBV5-4 with TRBJ2-1, with 12 nucleotides matching TRBD2. Germline trimming cut 2 bases from V and 6 bases from J; bases unmatched to any gene: 3. CDR1 is SGHNT, CDR2 YYREEE, per germline (reference sequence). CDR3 length: 15 amino acids. The CDR3 reads CASSFSSGRVNEQFF. CDR3 nucleotide sequence: TGTGCCAGCAGCTTCTCTAGCGGGAGGGTCAATGAGCAGTTCTTC.

The V and J genes are TRBV6-5 and TRBJ2-7, with TRBD1 matching over 9 bases. V lost 10 bases, J lost 3 bases, and 7 bases stayed unmatched. The CDR3 runs 13 residues. Germline V gives CDR1 MNHEY, CDR2 SVGAGI. This CDR3 is CATKLGQGYEQYF. Here the CDR3 DNA reads TGTGCCACTAAACTGGGACAGGGCTACGAGCAGTACTTC.

The chain is built from TRBV12-2 and TRBJ1-1; the D segment call TRBD1 is taken from the table without a DNA check. TRBV12-2 is assigned pseudogene status. The CDR3 is made up of 16 amino acids. CDR3: CASRLRPGHPNTEAFF. The CDR3 coding sequence is TGTGCAAGTCGCTTAAGACCGGGACACCCGAACACTGAAGCTTTCTTT.

V and J are TRBV12-3 or TRBV12-4 and TRBJ1-4; 8 bases match TRBD1. The CDR3 is 13 amino acids. Trimming at V came to 6 bases and at J to 7 bases, leaving 4 bases not matched to a gene. The CDR3 protein is CASRGQAGEKLFF. The CDR3 DNA follows: TGTGCCAGCAGGGGACAGGCGGGTGAAAAACTGTTTTTT.

The chain is built from TRBV28 and TRBJ1-4; possibly TRBD1 for D (6 bases). Germline assignment: CDR1 MDHEN and CDR2 SYDVKM. The V end was cut by 5 bases, the J end by 3 bases, with 13 bases between. The CDR3 spans 15 residues. The CDR3 DNA sequence: TGTGCCAGCAGTCCTCCAGGGGCGTCTAATGAAAAACTGTTTTTT. It yields the protein CASSPPGASNEKLFF.

The chain employs TRBV7-2 and TRBJ2-7, with D tentatively TRBD2 (5 bases). This CDR3 contains 12 residues. Trimming stripped 5 bases from V and 3 bases from J, with 8 bases between. Germline lookup yields CDR1 SGHTA and CDR2 FQGNSA. The CDR3 is CASSPGDYEQYF. Here the CDR3 DNA reads TGTGCCAGCAGCCCCGGGGACTACGAGCAGTACTTC.

The chain carries TRBV4-1 and TRBJ2-1; D is possibly TRBD2 (7 bases). Germline V lookup: CDR1 MGHRA, CDR2 YSYEKL. The V gene lost 0 bases and the J gene lost 0 bases, with 15 bases spanning the gap. The CDR3 totals 18 residues. In DNA form, the CDR3 reads TGCGCCAGCAGCCAAGATACGGGGGGCGGATACTCCTACAATGAGCAGTTCTTC. Protein: CASSQDTGGGYSYNEQFF.

The rearrangement uses TRBV10-3 and TRBJ2-3; perhaps TRBD2 as D (6 bases). The V end was cut by 6 bases, the J end by 5 bases, with 21 bases between. Looked up from germline, CDR1 is ENHRY and CDR2 is SYGVKD. The CDR3 covers 16 residues. The CDR3 region is CAISEISGVGGDTQYF. DNA of the CDR3: TGTGCCATCAGCGAAATTAGCGGAGTGGGGGGAGATACGCAGTATTTT.

The rearrangement joins TRBV3-1 (or the pseudogene TRBV3-2) to TRBJ1-5, with D uncertain. V lost 0 bases, J lost 4 bases, and 4 bases lay in between. The CDR3 is 13 residues long. CDR1 and CDR2 from the germline V gene are LGHDT and YNNKEL (reference sequence). DNA for the CDR3: TGTGCCAGCAGCCAAGATAGAAATCAGCCCCAGCATTTT. Translating gives CASSQDRNQPQHF.

This clone was seen a few times. V usage is TRBV6-5 and J usage is TRBJ1-5; 8 bases map to TRBD1. After removal of 0 bases from V and 6 bases from J, the junction contained 4 bases not matched to a gene. The CDR3 runs 15 residues. The V gene's germline CDR1 is MNHEY and CDR2 SVGAGI. Here the CDR3 DNA reads TGTGCCAGCAGTTACTCAGCAGGGGGCGGTCAGCCCCAGCATTTT. Translated, it gives CASSYSAGGGQPQHF.

V usage is TRBV19 and J usage is TRBJ1-2; 10 bases align to TRBD1. After removal of 7 bases from V and 4 bases from J, the junction contained 9 bases not matched to a gene. This CDR3 has 15 residues. Per the germline V gene, CDR1 is LNHDA and CDR2 is SQIVND (reference sequence). CDR3 nucleotide sequence: TGTGCCAGTAATAACGTGGGACAGGGGAGCTATGGCTACACCTTC. This translates into CASNNVGQGSYGYTF.